Following are 3 T cell receptor beta chains from one sample sequenced in a study of PD-1 blockade in mismatch repair-deficient tumors. Time point reported: identical approximately nine-day culture without peptide (control). Their recognized antigens are unknown. This table comes from immunoSEQ multiplex PCR, and its TCRdb copy is limited to in-frame clones, with some not included. The data show more than 13,000 clones, with 85% to 90% seen just once and more than 9.5% held by the top ten. This specimen was cells cultured in vitro, taken from a patient treated with pembrolizumab. These receptors all stem from an adult with mismatch repair-deficient cancer.

The DNA of the CDR3 is TGTGCCAGCAGTTTAGGGACAGGAACCTACCAAGAGACCCAGTACTTC. Amino acid sequence: CASSLGTGTYQETQYF. This chain joins TRBV27 and TRBJ2-5, with 8 bases identical to TRBD1. There are 16 residues in the CDR3. The V and J ends lost 2 bases and 0 bases, in that order; junction bases with no gene match: 5. Germline values: CDR1 MNHEY, CDR2 SMNVEV (reference sequence).

This rearrangement joins TRBV7-3 to TRBJ2-3; 9 positions agree with TRBD2. V lost 3 bases, J lost 2 bases, and 3 bases stayed unmatched. The CDR3 is made up of 15 amino acids. Germline assignment: CDR1 SGHTA and CDR2 FQGTGA. The CDR3 DNA reads TGTGCCAGCAGCTTCTGGACTAGCGTCACAGATACGCAGTATTTT. It is translated as CASSFWTSVTDTQYF. Based on the CDR3 plus reference TRBV7-3 and TRBJ2-3, the full variable domain is GAGVSQTPSNKVTEKGKYVELRCDPISGHTALYWYRQSLGQGPEFLIYFQGTGAADDSGLPNDRFFAVRPEGSVSTLKIQRTERGDSAVYLCASSFWTSVTDTQYFGPGTRLTVL.

The chain links TRBV19 to TRBJ2-1; 8 bases match TRBD1. J lost 5 bases, V lost 6 bases, and 3 bases had no gene match. In germline, CDR1 is LNHDA, CDR2 SQIVND (reference sequence). CDR3 length: 13 amino acids. The CDR3 loop reads CASRGRGHNEQFF. The CDR3 DNA reads TGTGCCAGTAGGGGCAGGGGGCACAATGAGCAGTTCTTC.